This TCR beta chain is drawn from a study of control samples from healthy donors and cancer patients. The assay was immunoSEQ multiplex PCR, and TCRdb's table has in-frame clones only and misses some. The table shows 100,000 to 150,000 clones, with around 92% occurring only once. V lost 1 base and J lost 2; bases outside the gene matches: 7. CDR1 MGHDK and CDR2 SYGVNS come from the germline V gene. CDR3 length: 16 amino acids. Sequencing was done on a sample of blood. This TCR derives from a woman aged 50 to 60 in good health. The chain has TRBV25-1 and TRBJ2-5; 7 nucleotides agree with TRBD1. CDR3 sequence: CASSELGTGAQETQYF. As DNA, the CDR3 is TGTGCCAGCAGTGAATTGGGAACAGGGGCACAAGAGACCCAGTACTTC.